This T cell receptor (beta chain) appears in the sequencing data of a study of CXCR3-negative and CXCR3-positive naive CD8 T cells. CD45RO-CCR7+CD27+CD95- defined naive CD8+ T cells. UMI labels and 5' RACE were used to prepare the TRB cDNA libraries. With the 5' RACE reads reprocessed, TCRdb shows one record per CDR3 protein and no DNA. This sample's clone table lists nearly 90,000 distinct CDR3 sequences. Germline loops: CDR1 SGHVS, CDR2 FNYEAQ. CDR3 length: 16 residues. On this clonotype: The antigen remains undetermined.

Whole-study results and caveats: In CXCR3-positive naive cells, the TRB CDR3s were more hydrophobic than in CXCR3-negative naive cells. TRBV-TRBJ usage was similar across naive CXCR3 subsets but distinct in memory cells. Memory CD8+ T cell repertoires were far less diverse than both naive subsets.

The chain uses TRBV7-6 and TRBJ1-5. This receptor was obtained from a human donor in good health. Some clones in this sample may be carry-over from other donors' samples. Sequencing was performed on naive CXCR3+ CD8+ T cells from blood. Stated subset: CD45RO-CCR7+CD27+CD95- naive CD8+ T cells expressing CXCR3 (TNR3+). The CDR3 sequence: CASSLGYGGGNQPQHF.